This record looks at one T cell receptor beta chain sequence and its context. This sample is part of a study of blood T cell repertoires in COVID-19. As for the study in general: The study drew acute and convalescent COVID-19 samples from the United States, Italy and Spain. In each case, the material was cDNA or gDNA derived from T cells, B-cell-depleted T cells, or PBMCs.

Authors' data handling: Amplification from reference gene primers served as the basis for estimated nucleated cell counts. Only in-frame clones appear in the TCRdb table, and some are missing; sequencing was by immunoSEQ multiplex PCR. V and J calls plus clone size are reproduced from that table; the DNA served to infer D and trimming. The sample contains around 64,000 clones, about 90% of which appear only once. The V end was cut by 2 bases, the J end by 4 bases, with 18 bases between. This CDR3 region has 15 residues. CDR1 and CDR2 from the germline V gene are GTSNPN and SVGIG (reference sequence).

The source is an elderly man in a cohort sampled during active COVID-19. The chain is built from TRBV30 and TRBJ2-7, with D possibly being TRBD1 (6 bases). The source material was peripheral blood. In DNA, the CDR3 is TGTGCCTGGAGTCTGATAGGGGGTCATAAGTACGAGCAGTACTTC. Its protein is CAWSLIGGHKYEQYF. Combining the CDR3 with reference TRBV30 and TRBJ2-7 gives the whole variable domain SQTIHQWPATLVQPVGSPLSLECTVEGTSNPNLYWYRQAAGRGLQLLFYSVGIGQISSEVPQNLSASRPQDRQFILSSKKLLLSDSGFYLCAWSLIGGHKYEQYFGPGTRLTVT.